This T cell receptor (beta chain) was found in a study of technical replicates of blood from a handful of donors. TCRdb's copy holds only in-frame clones and misses some; the assay was immunoSEQ multiplex PCR. The data show fewer than 20,000 clones, about nine tenths seen once. The ends lost 0 bases at V and 0 bases at J; junction bases unmatched: 1. The CDR3 runs to 16 residues. Looked up from germline, CDR1 is LGHNA and CDR2 is YNFKEQ. This clonotype was sampled from a human donor in good health. This chain joins TRBV4-2 and TRBJ2-7; 11 bases align to TRBD2. Material: PBMCs. CDR3 loop: CASSQDGTSGSYEQYF. CDR3 in DNA: TGTGCCAGCAGCCAAGATGGGACTAGCGGCTCCTACGAGCAGTACTTC.